One and the same sample provided the 8 T cell receptor beta chains below, sequenced in a study of cytomegalovirus exposure and HLA in healthy donors. The primer mix had 60 Vbeta and 13 Jbeta primers. Method: immunoSEQ multiplex PCR; TCRdb's copy keeps in-frame clones and lacks some. The sample includes 130,000 or so clones, 77% of them seen just once. What was sequenced was PBMCs. All receptors derive from a female donor in good health and CMV-seronegative.

The V call is TRBV29-1, the J call TRBJ2-3; D ambiguous. Germline CDR1 and CDR2: SQVTM and ANQGSEA. This CDR3 comprises 15 residues. The ends were cut back, 1 base at V and 5 bases at J, with 16 bases in the middle. CDR3 region: CSVEGLDSIGDTQYF. DNA for the CDR3: TGCAGCGTTGAAGGGCTCGACTCGATCGGAGATACGCAGTATTTT.

The chain employs TRBV12-5 and TRBJ1-5, with a tentative D call TRBD1 (5 bases). This CDR3 spans 14 amino acids. Germline V gene sequence: CDR1 LGHNT, CDR2 FRNRAP. V lost 3 bases to trimming and J lost 5 bases, with 11 bases between them. CDR3 in amino acids: CASGFGGFDQPQHF. The CDR3 DNA reads as TGTGCTAGTGGTTTCGGGGGTTTTGATCAGCCCCAGCATTTT.

V is TRBV11-3 and J is TRBJ2-3; a possible D gene is TRBD1 (6 bases). The V end was cut by 1 base, the J end by 3 bases, with 8 bases between. The CDR3 covers 14 residues. Germline lookup yields CDR1 SGHNT and CDR2 YENEEA. The CDR3 spells CASSLGRGTDTQYF. CDR3 DNA sequence: TGTGCCAGCAGCTTAGGTAGGGGGACAGATACGCAGTATTTT.

CDR3 in amino acids: CASSLAPGQVRSEQYF. The CDR3 DNA sequence: TGTGCCAGCAGCTTAGCCCCGGGACAGGTTCGTTCCGAGCAGTACTTC. The chain couples TRBV7-9 to TRBJ2-7, with TRBD1 identical over 8 bases. V gave up 0 bases and J gave up 6 bases; unmatched junction bases: 10. The CDR3 loop spans 16 amino acids. Germline values: CDR1 SEHNR, CDR2 FQNEAQ (reference sequence).

The chain couples TRBV7-7 to TRBJ2-7; D not certain. Germline V gives CDR1 SSHAT, CDR2 FNYEAQ (reference sequence). The CDR3 is 14 amino acids. V lost 3 bases to trimming and J lost 1 base, with 10 bases between them. The CDR3 sequence is CASSLSVQSYEQYF. The DNA of the CDR3 is TGTGCCAGCAGCTTGTCGGTACAGTCCTACGAGCAGTACTTC.

Turning to this clone: At one end, the junction sequence differs from germline, possibly due to a read error. The J gene is TRBJ1-1, the V gene TRBV19, with 7 bases aligning to TRBD1. The CDR3 runs 13 residues. CDR1 is LNHDA and CDR2 is SQIVND in the germline V gene (reference sequence). CDR3 DNA sequence: TGTGCCAGTAGTATAGAAAGGGGGCGAGCCGTCCTCTTT. Translating gives CASSIERGRAVLF.

This clone was detected once. The chain uses TRBV6-1 and TRBJ2-1; weak D call: TRBD1 (6 bases). The V gene lost 8 bases and the J gene lost 5 bases, with 13 bases spanning the gap. This CDR3 has 13 amino acids. The germline V gene encodes CDR1 MNHNS and CDR2 SASEGT. The DNA for the CDR3 is TGTGCCAGCGGGACACATAGAAACAATGAGCAGTTCTTC. Protein product: CASGTHRNNEQFF.

This clone occurred once. The chain is built from TRBV7-9 and TRBJ1-4, with 9 bases that match TRBD1. The CDR3 contains 15 residues. V lost 5 bases to trimming and J lost 8 bases; unmatched junction nucleotides: 9. Germline CDR1 reads SEHNR; CDR2 reads FQNEAQ (reference sequence). The CDR3 protein is CASSPGQGWGEKLFF. The CDR3 DNA sequence: TGTGCCAGCAGCCCCGGACAGGGGTGGGGCGAAAAACTGTTTTTT.